One sample yielded the 19 T cell receptor beta chains listed below, sequenced in a study of cytomegalovirus exposure and HLA in healthy donors. Generated by immunoSEQ multiplex PCR, the TCRdb table keeps only in-frame clones and is missing some. The data show around 350,000 clones, with 80% to 90% seen just once and roughly 0.82% held by the top ten. Sequenced: PBMCs. Receptor source: a woman between 18 and 29 years old in good health and CMV-seronegative.

The chain has TRBV19 and TRBJ2-1; TRBD2 is a possible D gene (6 bases). The germline V gene has CDR1 LNHDA and CDR2 SQIVND (reference sequence). The CDR3 has 13 residues. With 6 bases removed from V and 0 bases from J, the gap between germline ends came to 6 bases. For the CDR3, the DNA is TGTGCCAGTAGCGGGGGCTCCTACAATGAGCAGTTCTTC. It translates to CASSGGSYNEQFF. The variable domain in full, completed from reference TRBV19 and TRBJ2-1, reads DGGITQSPKYLFRKEGQNVTLSCEQNLNHDAMYWYRQDPGQGLRLIYYSQIVNDFQKGDIAEGYSVSREKKESFPLTVTSAQKNPTAFYLCASSGGSYNEQFFGPGTRLTVL.

J is TRBJ2-7 and V is TRBV2, with D perhaps TRBD1 (5 bases). V was trimmed by 7 bases and J by 2 bases, leaving 18 bases between them. The germline gives CDR1 SNHLY, CDR2 FYNNEI. The CDR3 sequence is 15 residues long. In nucleotides, the CDR3 is TGTGCCAGCACCTTAGACAGCATATCAGCCTACGAGCAGTACTTC. Its protein product is CASTLDSISAYEQYF.

This clone was recorded only once. The chain has TRBV2 and TRBJ1-1; the D is unclear. V shed 7 bases and J shed 5 bases, with 5 bases lying between them. Germline V gene data show CDR1 as SNHLY and CDR2 as FYNNEI. The CDR3 is 10 amino acids. The CDR3 nucleotides read TGTGCCAGCATTTTAACTGAAGCTTTCTTT. Protein product: CASILTEAFF.

The V and J genes are TRBV5-1 and TRBJ1-3, with 8 bases fitting TRBD1. After removal of 3 bases from V and 0 bases from J, the junction contained 5 bases not matched to a gene. Germline lookup yields CDR1 SGHRS and CDR2 YFSETQ. The CDR3 has 16 amino acids. For the CDR3, the DNA is TGCGCCAGCAGCTGGGACGACAGGGGCTCTGGAAACACCATATATTTT. This encodes CASSWDDRGSGNTIYF.

This clone was recorded once. The V call is TRBV6-5, the J call TRBJ2-7, with D maybe TRBD2 (6 bases). The germline V and J ends were trimmed by 5 bases and 2 bases, with 16 bases remaining between them. CDR3 length: 15 residues. Germline values: CDR1 MNHEY, CDR2 SVGAGI. The CDR3 loop reads CASSTSGSSTYEQYF. The CDR3 DNA reads TGTGCCAGCAGTACCAGCGGGTCCTCAACCTACGAGCAGTACTTC.

The chain couples TRBV28 to TRBJ1-2; D gene unclear. Trimming stripped 3 bases from V and 8 bases from J, with 16 bases between. Germline-derived CDR1 and CDR2 are MDHEN and SYDVKM. This CDR3 has 14 residues. The CDR3 nucleotides read TGTGCCAGCAGTTTCGGCAGGCCCGCGGGGGGCTACACCTTC. Residues: CASSFGRPAGGYTF.

V usage is TRBV2 and J usage is TRBJ2-7, with D maybe TRBD2 (6 bases). The germline V and J ends were trimmed by 4 bases and 0 bases, with 7 bases remaining between them. Per germline, CDR1 SNHLY and CDR2 FYNNEI. The CDR3 is 13 amino acids. The CDR3 bases are TGTGCCAGCAGTGGGGACTTCTCCTACGAGCAGTACTTC. The encoded protein is CASSGDFSYEQYF.

The J gene is TRBJ1-2, the V gene TRBV5-4; 9 bases are a match to TRBD1. The CDR3 spans 14 residues. CDR1 SGHNT and CDR2 YYREEE come from the germline V gene (reference sequence). After removal of 5 bases from V and 4 bases from J, the junction contained 6 bases not matched to a gene. This CDR3 is CASRYRGHGYGYTF. For the CDR3, the DNA is TGTGCCAGCAGGTACAGGGGGCATGGCTATGGCTACACCTTC. The whole variable domain, filled in from reference TRBV5-4 and TRBJ1-2, reads ETGVTQSPTHLIKTRGQQVTLRCSSQSGHNTVSWYQQALGQGPQFIFQYYREEENGRGNFPPRFSGLQFPNYSSELNVNALELDDSALYLCASRYRGHGYGYTFGSGTRLTVV.

The rearrangement uses TRBV18 and TRBJ2-3; D gene uncertain. The V end was cut by 3 bases, the J end by 2 bases, with 12 bases between. The CDR3 covers 15 residues. Germline loops: CDR1 KGHSH, CDR2 LQKENI. The CDR3 nucleotides are TGTGCCAGCTCACCCTTAGCTTTAATCACAGATACGCAGTATTTT. Translated, it gives CASSPLALITDTQYF.

V gene TRBV11-2 combines with J gene TRBJ1-2, with D unresolved. In germline, CDR1 is SGHAT, CDR2 FQNNGV. Between the trimmed V and J ends, which lost 0 bases and 7 bases, there was a span of 9 bases. The CDR3 covers 13 residues. The CDR3 DNA reads as TGTGCCAGCAGCTTAGAGTCAAATCCTGGCTACACCTTC. Translating gives CASSLESNPGYTF.

The chain employs TRBV7-5 and TRBJ1-5; the table's D call of TRBD1 was not tested on the DNA. TRBV7-5 constitutes a pseudogene. The CDR3 extends over 18 amino acids. The CDR3 sequence is CVRSLVLRGHYSNQPQHF. CDR3 DNA: TGTGTCAGAAGCTTAGTATTGAGGGGACATTATAGCAATCAGCCCCAGCATTTT.

This chain links TRBV6-5 with TRBJ2-2, with D possibly matching TRBD1 (6 bases). Between the trimmed V and J ends, which lost 7 bases and 1 base, there was a span of 7 bases. The CDR3 sequence is 13 residues long. The germline gives CDR1 MNHEY, CDR2 SVGAGI. CDR3 DNA: TGTGCCAGCATACAGGGGAACACCGGGGAGCTGTTTTTT. As protein: CASIQGNTGELFF.

The rearrangement links TRBV5-1 to TRBJ1-3, with D uncertain. Germline V gene sequence: CDR1 SGHRS, CDR2 YFSETQ. CDR3 length equals 13 residues. V lost 3 bases to trimming and J lost 3 bases, with 7 bases between them. The DNA of the CDR3 is TGCGCCAGCAGCTCCCGGGGTGGAAACACCATATATTTT. Translated, it gives CASSSRGGNTIYF.

This clone has just one count. This chain joins TRBV28 and TRBJ2-7, with TRBD2 as a possible D gene (6 bases). From germline, CDR1 is MDHEN and CDR2 SYDVKM. V was pared by 9 bases and J by 2 bases, with 20 bases between. The CDR3 sequence is 15 residues long. The CDR3 DNA follows: TGTGCCAGTTCGTCTAGCGAGACTCTCACCTACGAGCAGTACTTC. This encodes CASSSSETLTYEQYF.

This clone was observed at least ten times. The chain joins TRBV10-1 to TRBJ2-1; 8 bases are a match to TRBD1. After removal of 4 bases from V and 5 bases from J, the junction contained 1 base not matched to a gene. Germline values: CDR1 WNHNN, CDR2 SYGVQD (reference sequence). The CDR3 loop spans 13 amino acids. The DNA of the CDR3 is TGCGCCAGCAGTGCGACAGGGGACAATGAGCAGTTCTTC. Its translation is CASSATGDNEQFF.

The V and J genes are TRBV2 and TRBJ2-3; a possible D gene is TRBD1 (5 bases). Germline V CDR1 and CDR2: SNHLY, FYNNEI. Trimming removed 4 bases at V and 2 bases at J, with 13 bases between. CDR3 length: 15 residues. The CDR3: CASSGQGAPTDTQYF. Written as DNA, the CDR3 is TGTGCCAGCAGTGGTCAAGGGGCCCCCACAGATACGCAGTATTTT.

CDR3 sequence reads: CATQPRETASYEQYF. In nucleotides, the CDR3 is TGTGCCACCCAGCCCAGGGAAACGGCCTCCTACGAGCAGTACTTC. The V and J genes are TRBV15 and TRBJ2-7, with D perhaps TRBD1 (5 bases). Between the trimmed V and J ends, which lost 8 bases and 0 bases, there was a span of 17 bases. The CDR3 sequence is 15 residues long. Germline V gives CDR1 LNHNV, CDR2 YYDKDF (reference sequence). The variable domain in full, with the rest retrieved from reference TRBV15 and TRBJ2-7, is DAMVIQNPRYQVTQFGKPVTLSCSQTLNHNVMYWYQQKSSQAPKLLFHYYDKDFNNEADTPDNFQSRRPNTSFCFLDIRSPGLGDTAMYLCATQPRETASYEQYFGPGTRLTVT.

The chain couples TRBV28 to TRBJ1-2; 7 bases fit TRBD1. This CDR3 contains 14 residues. Germline V lookup: CDR1 MDHEN, CDR2 SYDVKM. V was clipped by 7 bases and J by 4 bases; unmatched bases: 9. CDR3 DNA: TGTGCCAGCAACCAACCGACAGGGCTCTATGGCTACACCTTC. Amino acid sequence: CASNQPTGLYGYTF.

Only one count was recorded for this clone. The V and J genes are TRBV7-6 and TRBJ2-2; TRBD2 is a possible D gene (6 bases). The CDR3 is 17 residues long. CDR1 and CDR2 from the germline V gene are SGHVS and FNYEAQ. V was shortened by 8 bases and J by 0 bases, with 19 bases between the two germline ends. The CDR3 DNA follows: TGTGCCAGCCACCGGAGGGCCACTGGGACGAACACCGGGGAGCTGTTTTTT. This sequence encodes CASHRRATGTNTGELFF.